The 5 T cell receptor beta chains listed next were all sequenced from one sample in a study of circulating CD8 cells and anti-PD-1 response in melanoma. The QIAseq Immune Repertoire TCR panel built the libraries from roughly 16 ng of total RNA. Via MiXCR, TCRdb re-called the reads, giving one row per CDR3 protein. The sample has over 1,000 distinct CDR3 sequences; about 5.3% are singletons. Sorting of live CD3+CD8+TCRalphabeta+ cells by PD-1 and/or TIGIT gave four subsets. Sequences were derived from CD8+ T cells from PBMCs, sampled at baseline or after one month of anti-PD-1 therapy (not recorded which). Receptors were obtained from a human donor with melanoma.

This clonotype is labeled as large. The V and J genes are TRBV27 and TRBJ2-7; 10 positions agree with TRBD1. The CDR3 is 16 amino acids. Germline V gives CDR1 MNHEY, CDR2 SMNVEV (reference sequence). J lost 4 bases, V lost 0 bases, and 6 bases had no gene match. The CDR3 bases are TGTGCCAGCAGTTTATCGGGGACAGGGGCGAATTACGAGCAGTACTTC. This translates into CASSLSGTGANYEQYF.

By sample share, this clonotype is large. The V and J genes are TRBV27 and TRBJ2-1; no definite D call. The CDR3 is 13 amino acids. Per the germline V gene, CDR1 is MNHEY and CDR2 is SMNVEV (reference sequence). The CDR3 reads CGSKDVESGEQFF. The CDR3 DNA is TGTGGTAGCAAGGATGTAGAATCCGGCGAGCAGTTCTTC.

This clonotype is labeled as medium-sized (0.01 to 0.1%). V gene TRBV28 combines with J gene TRBJ2-7; perhaps TRBD2 as D (7 bases). The V gene lost 7 bases and the J gene lost 2 bases, with 15 bases spanning the gap. The CDR3 runs 14 residues. Germline assignment: CDR1 MDHEN and CDR2 SYDVKM. The CDR3 reads CASNRGATPYEQYF. The CDR3 DNA follows: TGTGCCAGCAATCGGGGGGCAACACCCTACGAGCAGTACTTC. Using reference TRBV28 and TRBJ2-7 for the parts outside the CDR3, the full variable domain is DVKVTQSSRYLVKRTGEKVFLECVQDMDHENMFWYRQDPGLGLRLIYFSYDVKMKEKGDIPEGYSVSREKKERFSLILESASTNQTSMYLCASNRGATPYEQYFGPGTRLTVT.

In this sample, this clonotype is medium-sized. This chain connects TRBV4-1 to TRBJ1-2; TRBD1 matches 7 bases. Germline V gene data show CDR1 as MGHRA and CDR2 as YSYEKL. Losses at the gene ends were 3 bases for V and 7 bases for J; bases not matched to a gene: 14. The CDR3 totals 16 residues. The CDR3 DNA is TGCGCCAGCAGCCATGAGGAAGGACAGGTAAATCGTGGCTACACCTTC. It specifies CASSHEEGQVNRGYTF.

By share, this clonotype ranks as medium-sized (0.01 to 0.1%). Here the CDR3 DNA reads TGTGCCAGCAGCTCTACAGGGGGCGCAGATACGCAGTATTTT. Amino acid sequence: CASSSTGGADTQYF. The rearrangement joins TRBV7-2 to TRBJ2-3; 9 bases agree with TRBD1. Germline trimming cut 4 bases from V and 4 bases from J; bases unmatched to any gene: 3. Germline loops: CDR1 SGHTA, CDR2 FQGNSA. This CDR3 comprises 14 residues. Drawing the rest from reference TRBV7-2 and TRBJ2-3, the complete variable domain is GAGVSQSPSNKVTEKGKDVELRCDPISGHTALYWYRQSLGQGLEFLIYFQGNSAPDKSGLPSDRFSAERTGGSVSTLTIQRTQQEDSAVYLCASSSTGGADTQYFGPGTRLTVL.